This entry is about one T cell receptor beta chain. Its antigen is unknown. Treatment indicated: approximately 9-day PBMC culture with coronavirus spike peptide pools or control peptides (ViraFEST assay). This sample was included in a study of vaccination and CD4 T cells after COVID-19. Sequencing of cultured CD4+ T cell DNA used the Oncomine TCR Beta short-read assay. Via MiXCR, TCRdb re-called the PCR reads, giving one row per CDR3 protein. The repertoire includes around 15,000 distinct CDR3 sequences, about 30% of them detected once, and 15% to 20% sits in the top ten. CDR3 length: 16 amino acids. Germline CDR1 reads KGHDR; CDR2 reads SFDVKD. V was cut by 4 bases and J by 7 bases, with 21 bases left in between.

Source material: cultured CD4+ T cells from blood. The sequence was collected from a human donor with COVID-19. The gene calls are TRBV24-1 and TRBJ1-2; tentatively, D is TRBD1 (6 bases). CDR3 nucleotide sequence: TGTGCCACCAGTGACCGGAAGACAGGAGGTGAGGGTGGCTACACCTTC. This codes for CATSDRKTGGEGGYTF.